These 13 T cell receptor beta chains were all obtained from the same sample, sequenced in a study of T cells after yellow fever vaccination (dated 2019 in TCRdb). Reading the label with the study, this specimen's treatment or condition is: live attenuated yellow fever vaccine strain. Library prep was done by 5' RACE. This sample was sequenced with an Illumina NovaSeq 6000. The public reads were quality trimmed at Q25 with fastp and then assembled into clones with MiXCR by TCRdb, keeping productive beta chains. All rows with the same CDR3 protein become a single entry with the most common DNA and genes. The sample table holds a few hundred thousand distinct CDR3 sequences, of which 3.5% to 4.5% were seen once. More than 20% of the sample belongs to the ten largest clones. This specimen was PBMCs, taken 5 days after the yellow fever booster vaccination. The origin of the receptors is a man aged 18 to 30 who received the YFV17D yellow fever vaccine.

This clonotype was seen repeatedly, ten times or more. The chain links TRBV5-4 to TRBJ1-2, with TRBD1 matching over 8 bases. V lost 5 bases and J lost 1; bases outside the gene matches: 4. Looked up from germline, CDR1 is SGHNT and CDR2 is YYREEE (reference sequence). The CDR3 has 14 residues. The CDR3 coding sequence is TGTGCCAGCAGGGGACAGGCGGATAACTATGGCTACACCTTC. This translates into CASRGQADNYGYTF.

This clonotype has more than one count but fewer than ten. V and J are TRBV18 and TRBJ2-3; TRBD1 matches at 10 bases. With V trimmed by 0 bases and J by 1 base, 1 base remained unmatched. Per germline, CDR1 KGHSH and CDR2 LQKENI. CDR3 length equals 16 residues. The CDR3, as DNA: TGTGCCAGCTCACCACCCGGGACAGGGGGCACAGATACGCAGTATTTT. This codes for CASSPPGTGGTDTQYF.

V usage is TRBV19 and J usage is TRBJ2-7; 7 positions agree with TRBD2. The CDR3 spans 13 residues. The germline V gene has CDR1 LNHDA and CDR2 SQIVND (reference sequence). V lost 10 bases and J lost 2; bases outside the gene matches: 8. The DNA of the CDR3 is TGTGCCACCTCGTCGGGGGGAGCCTACGAGCAGTACTTC. Encoded protein: CATSSGGAYEQYF. The entire variable domain, with the rest obtained from reference TRBV19 and TRBJ2-7, is as follows: DGGITQSPKYLFRKEGQNVTLSCEQNLNHDAMYWYRQDPGQGLRLIYYSQIVNDFQKGDIAEGYSVSREKKESFPLTVTSAQKNPTAFYLCATSSGGAYEQYFGPGTRLTVT.

This rearrangement joins TRBV7-2 to TRBJ1-5; D possibly corresponds to TRBD1 (6 bases). Germline V CDR1 and CDR2: SGHTA, FQGNSA. Trimming pared 2 bases from V and 7 bases from J, leaving 15 bases between. The CDR3 runs 15 residues. The CDR3 coding sequence is TGTGCCAGCAGCTTATGGGGGGGCGCCGAACAGCCCCAGCATTTT. Protein sequence: CASSLWGGAEQPQHF. The variable domain in full, with the rest retrieved from reference TRBV7-2 and TRBJ1-5, is GAGVSQSPSNKVTEKGKDVELRCDPISGHTALYWYRQSLGQGLEFLIYFQGNSAPDKSGLPSDRFSAERTGGSVSTLTIQRTQQEDSAVYLCASSLWGGAEQPQHFGDGTRLSIL.

This clonotype was seen ten or more times. The genes are TRBV5-1 and TRBJ2-1; 7 nucleotides agree with TRBD1. The V segment lost 4 bases and the J segment 12 bases; nucleotides outside the gene matches: 10. The CDR3 sequence is 13 residues long. The germline CDR1 and CDR2 sequences are SGHRS and YFSETQ. The CDR3 nucleotides read TGCGCCAGCAGCCGCCTCCGGGACAGCTTGCAGTTCTTC. Amino acid sequence: CASSRLRDSLQFF.

This chain links TRBV11-2 with TRBJ2-7, with TRBD2 matching 9 bases. The trim removed 5 bases at V and 0 bases at J, leaving 5 bases unmatched. This CDR3 has 15 residues. Germline V CDR1 and CDR2: SGHAT, FQNNGV. The CDR3 loop is CASSSSGGPSYEQYF. The CDR3 DNA reads TGTGCCAGCAGCAGTAGCGGGGGTCCCTCCTACGAGCAGTACTTC.

Many counts were recorded for this clonotype. This chain uses TRBV19 with TRBJ2-2; 8 nucleotides agree with TRBD1. The CDR3 length is 15 residues. Trimming at V came to 4 bases and at J to 1 base, leaving 2 bases not matched to a gene. Per the germline V gene, CDR1 is LNHDA and CDR2 is SQIVND (reference sequence). The CDR3 reads CASSKDRVNTGELFF. The CDR3 coding sequence is TGTGCCAGTAGTAAGGACAGGGTGAACACCGGGGAGCTGTTTTTT.

This clonotype was counted at least ten times. The chain recombines TRBV28 with TRBJ2-2; unclear D gene. The CDR3 covers 12 residues. The V gene's germline CDR1 is MDHEN and CDR2 SYDVKM. Trimming removed 8 bases from V and 1 base from J, with 5 bases in between. The CDR3 region has the DNA TGTGCCAGCGGTGAGAACACCGGGGAGCTGTTTTTT. Its protein is CASGENTGELFF.

This clonotype was counted between two and nine times. The chain carries TRBV21-1 and TRBJ2-5. TRBV21-1 is a documented pseudogene. The CDR3 runs to 12 residues. The CDR3 loop is CASRVREETQYF. In DNA, the CDR3 is TGTGCCAGCAGAGTAAGGGAAGAGACCCAGTACTTC.

This clonotype was counted many times. The gene calls are TRBV7-6 and TRBJ1-2, with D possibly being TRBD1 (5 bases). V was shortened by 5 bases and J by 5 bases, with 12 bases between the two germline ends. CDR3 length equals 13 residues. The germline CDR1 and CDR2 sequences are SGHVS and FNYEAQ. As DNA, the CDR3 is TGTGCCAGCAGCCCGGGGGGGACGTATGGCTACACCTTC. Amino acid sequence: CASSPGGTYGYTF.

This clonotype was seen more than once but under ten times. This sequence joins TRBV7-2 and TRBJ2-6; D gene uncertain. The germline V and J ends were trimmed by 10 bases and 0 bases, with 10 bases remaining between them. Germline CDR1 and CDR2: SGHTA and FQGNSA. The CDR3 extends over 14 amino acids. CDR3 region: CAIKGGSGANVLTF. The CDR3 DNA sequence: TGTGCCATCAAGGGTGGCTCTGGGGCCAACGTCCTGACTTTC.

The chain has TRBV5-1 and TRBJ1-6; 8 nucleotides agree with TRBD1. Germline trimming cut 4 bases from V and 9 bases from J; bases unmatched to any gene: 9. The length of the CDR3 is 15 residues. CDR1 and CDR2 (germline): SGHRS, YFSETQ. The CDR3 coding sequence is TGCGCCAGCAGCCCCAGCGAGACAGGGGTTTCACCCCTCCACTTT. Encoded protein: CASSPSETGVSPLHF. The full variable domain, its missing parts supplied by reference TRBV5-1 and TRBJ1-6, is KAGVTQTPRYLIKTRGQQVTLSCSPISGHRSVSWYQQTPGQGLQFLFEYFSETQRNKGNFPGRFSGRQFSNSRSEMNVSTLELGDSALYLCASSPSETGVSPLHFGNGTRLTVT.

The V gene is TRBV20-1, the J gene TRBJ2-1; no definite D call. The CDR3 sequence is 13 residues long. The germline CDR1 and CDR2 sequences are DFQATT and SNEGSKA (reference sequence). V shed 6 bases and J shed 0 bases, with 9 bases lying between them. CDR3 loop: CSALQSSYNEQFF. The CDR3 coding sequence is TGCAGTGCCTTACAGAGCTCCTACAATGAGCAGTTCTTC.